One sample yielded the 16 T cell receptor beta chains listed below, sequenced in a study of T cells after yellow fever vaccination. TCRdb ran MiXCR on the 5' RACE reads and lists one entry per CDR3 protein. The sample lists a few hundred thousand distinct CDR3 sequences, about 3% occurring once. The starting material was CD4+ T cells sorted from PBMCs, obtained 10 days after the yellow fever booster vaccination. The receptors originated from a man aged 18 to 30 who received the YFV17D yellow fever vaccine.

The rearrangement joins TRBV20-1 to TRBJ1-2, with D possibly being TRBD1 (6 bases). Trimming shortened V by 5 bases and J by 5 bases, and 9 bases separated the two germline ends. The CDR3 is made up of 11 amino acids. CDR1 DFQATT and CDR2 SNEGSKA come from the germline V gene (reference sequence). CDR3 sequence: CSAPDRYGYTF. For the CDR3, the DNA is TGCAGTGCTCCGGACAGATATGGCTACACCTTC.

This clonotype was found a few times. The chain links TRBV7-2 to TRBJ1-2; possibly TRBD1 for D (6 bases). This CDR3 comprises 16 residues. CDR1 and CDR2 from the germline V gene are SGHTA and FQGNSA. The V gene lost 5 bases and the J gene lost 4 bases, with 20 bases spanning the gap. The CDR3 sequence: CASSPQPGGQLYGYTF. The CDR3 coding sequence is TGTGCCAGCAGCCCTCAGCCGGGAGGACAGCTCTATGGCTACACCTTC.

V usage is TRBV20-1 and J usage is TRBJ2-5; 10 nucleotides line up with TRBD2. With V trimmed by 2 bases and J by 0 bases, 3 bases remained unmatched. The V gene's germline CDR1 is DFQATT and CDR2 SNEGSKA (reference sequence). This CDR3 region has 15 residues. The CDR3, as DNA: TGCAGTGCTAGACCCCTAGCGGGGGACCAAGAGACCCAGTACTTC. Translating gives CSARPLAGDQETQYF.

The chain has TRBV5-6 and TRBJ1-2, with D possibly TRBD1 on 5 matching bases. The CDR3 runs to 13 residues. Looked up from germline, CDR1 is SGHDT and CDR2 is YYEEEE. V was shortened by 1 base and J by 6 bases, with 10 bases between the two germline ends. The CDR3 is CASSLFQGDGYTF. CDR3 sequence (DNA): TGTGCCAGCAGCTTGTTTCAGGGCGATGGCTACACCTTC.

V and J are TRBV5-1 and TRBJ2-5, with D tentatively TRBD1 (5 bases). CDR3 size: 15 residues. Trimming took 2 bases from V and 5 from J, leaving 16 bases between them. The germline CDR1 and CDR2 sequences are SGHRS and YFSETQ. The CDR3 reads CASSLGLREAETQYF. As DNA, the CDR3 is TGCGCCAGCAGCTTAGGTCTCAGGGAAGCGGAGACCCAGTACTTC.

The chain joins TRBV2 to TRBJ1-5; 10 nucleotides match TRBD1. This CDR3 region has 13 residues. The V and J ends lost 8 bases and 7 bases, in that order; junction bases with no gene match: 5. In germline, CDR1 is SNHLY, CDR2 FYNNEI. This chain's CDR3 is CASGGTGDQPQHF. The DNA of the CDR3 is TGTGCCAGCGGGGGGACAGGGGACCAGCCCCAGCATTTT. Drawing the rest from reference TRBV2 and TRBJ1-5, the complete variable domain is EPEVTQTPSHQVTQMGQEVILRCVPISNHLYFYWYRQILGQKVEFLVSFYNNEISEKSEIFDDQFSVERPDGSNFTLKIRSTKLEDSAMYFCASGGTGDQPQHFGDGTRLSIL.

The sample holds many counts of this clonotype. The chain is built from TRBV12-3 or TRBV12-4 and TRBJ2-5; no definite D call. CDR3 length: 13 residues. The ends were cut back, 2 bases at V and 1 base at J, with 5 bases in the middle. CDR3 nucleotides: TGTGCCAGCAGTTTACAGAGCCAAGAGACCCAGTACTTC. As protein: CASSLQSQETQYF.

Only a few counts were recorded for this clonotype. The chain combines TRBV5-6 with TRBJ2-2; D possibly corresponds to TRBD2 (5 bases). V lost 2 bases and J lost 1, with 12 bases in between. CDR3 size: 16 residues. Germline CDR1 is SGHDT and CDR2 is YYEEEE. The CDR3 loop reads CASSFGEGWNTGELFF. CDR3 bases: TGTGCCAGCAGCTTCGGAGAGGGATGGAACACCGGGGAGCTGTTTTTT.

This clonotype showed up just a few times. This rearrangement joins TRBV20-1 to TRBJ2-3, with TRBD2 as a possible D gene (6 bases). This CDR3 is built from 15 residues. Germline CDR1 and CDR2: DFQATT and SNEGSKA (reference sequence). V was shortened by 5 bases and J by 6 bases, with 21 bases between the two germline ends. This chain's CDR3 is CSADEGGEPADTQYF. CDR3 DNA sequence: TGCAGTGCTGATGAAGGCGGGGAGCCAGCCGATACGCAGTATTTT.

The rearrangement uses TRBV4-2 and TRBJ1-1, with TRBD1 as a possible D gene (5 bases). Per germline, CDR1 LGHNA and CDR2 YNFKEQ. The CDR3 totals 13 residues. The V end was cut by 1 base, the J end by 8 bases, with 11 bases between. CDR3 protein: CASSQVGANEAFF. The CDR3 DNA sequence: TGTGCCAGCAGCCAAGTTGGGGCCAACGAAGCTTTCTTT.

This chain links TRBV19 with TRBJ1-5; 7 bases fit TRBD1. The V gene's germline CDR1 is LNHDA and CDR2 SQIVND (reference sequence). The CDR3 contains 15 residues. The trim removed 6 bases at V and 3 bases at J, leaving 8 bases unmatched. This chain's CDR3 is CASSQGGGFNQPQHF. CDR3 in DNA: TGTGCCAGTAGCCAGGGGGGCGGGTTCAATCAGCCCCAGCATTTT.

This clonotype was recorded a few times. The rearrangement uses TRBV30 and TRBJ1-1; D is ambiguous. Between the trimmed V and J ends, which lost 1 base and 7 bases, there was a span of 16 bases. This CDR3 contains 14 residues. Germline CDR1 GTSNPN, CDR2 SVGIG (reference sequence). For the CDR3, the DNA is TGTGCCTGGAGTGAGGGTCGAGTGGAGGGTGAAGCTTTCTTT. Its translation: CAWSEGRVEGEAFF.

This clonotype was seen a handful of times. This rearrangement joins TRBV4-1 to TRBJ1-2; possibly TRBD1 for D (5 bases). Trimming cost V 3 bases and J 6 bases, with 14 bases left between them. This CDR3 is built from 14 residues. Germline loops: CDR1 MGHRA, CDR2 YSYEKL. CDR3 DNA sequence: TGCGCCAGCAGCCAGCCGACAGTAGTAGATGGCTACACCTTC. Translated: CASSQPTVVDGYTF.

V gene TRBV7-2 combines with J gene TRBJ1-4, with 10 bases lining up with TRBD1. Losses at the gene ends were 4 bases for V and 6 bases for J; bases not matched to a gene: 2. This CDR3 contains 14 residues. Germline CDR1 and CDR2: SGHTA and FQGNSA. CDR3 sequence reads: CASSSGTGDEKLFF. CDR3 coding DNA: TGTGCCAGCAGCTCGGGGACAGGGGATGAAAAACTGTTTTTT.

The chain recombines TRBV3-1 with TRBJ1-1; D not resolved. The CDR3 consists of 13 residues. The germline gives CDR1 LGHDT, CDR2 YNNKEL (reference sequence). Trimming removed 5 bases from V and 7 bases from J, with 14 bases in between. The CDR3 region has the DNA TGTGCCAGCAGCTGGAACACAGTGGGTGAAGCTTTCTTT. It codes for CASSWNTVGEAFF.

This clonotype showed up many times. The genes are TRBV11-2 and TRBJ1-6; 11 bases agree with TRBD1. This CDR3 region has 15 residues. Trimming cost V 3 bases and J 7 bases; bases outside gene matches: 2. Germline V gives CDR1 SGHAT, CDR2 FQNNGV. CDR3: CASSFRDRGNSPLHF. The CDR3 nucleotides are TGTGCCAGCAGCTTCCGGGACAGGGGGAATTCACCCCTCCACTTT.